This T cell receptor (beta chain) was retrieved from a study of cytomegalovirus exposure and HLA in healthy donors. Study summary: Earlier findings included about 120 million unique TCR beta sequences obtained from about 180 million T cells.

General study findings and limits: In a later analysis, DRB1 alleles had the most associated TCRs; HLA-C alleles the fewest. According to a later analysis, most TCR beta chains associated with CMV appeared HLA-restricted.

The PCR used 60 Vbeta and 13 Jbeta primers. Using immunoSEQ multiplex PCR, the repertoire was profiled, and TCRdb retains in-frame clones only, with some absent. The table lists under 200,000 clones, approximately 82% of them singletons, with 1.7% in the top ten. Comment on this clone: Its antigen is not known.

This TCR was recovered from a woman in her late teens or twenties in good health and CMV-seronegative. Sequenced: PBMCs.

In DNA, the CDR3 is TGCGCCAGCAGTGGACAGGGGAGCTCCTACGAGCAGTACTTC. The encoded protein is CASSGQGSSYEQYF. The V and J genes are TRBV10-1 and TRBJ2-5, with 8 bases matching TRBD1. The J call could be wrong; TRBJ2-7 is a better fit for the DNA end. Germline CDR1 reads WNHNN; CDR2 reads SYGVQD (reference sequence). The CDR3 spans 14 residues.